This T cell receptor (beta chain) was profiled in a study of blood T cells in healthy people across ages. The CDR3 sequence is 15 residues long. In germline, CDR1 is DFQATT, CDR2 SNEGSKA (reference sequence). J gave up 4 bases and V 5 bases, and 11 bases lay outside the gene matches. The table lists this clonotype with many counts. The use of a sample-barcoded 5' primer and a J-beta primer mix characterized a second PCR of roughly 6 to 11 cycles. In TCRdb, the 5' RACE reads were re-called with MiXCR into one record per CDR3 protein. Of about 670,000 distinct CDR3 sequences listed, more than 45% are singletons.

Sequenced input: blood. The sequence was obtained from a woman aged 80 or over in good health. The chain couples TRBV20-1 to TRBJ2-4, with 7 bases identical to TRBD1. DNA of the CDR3: TGCAGTGCTTACTCTCCTATACAGGGGAAAAACATTCAGTACTTC. As protein: CSAYSPIQGKNIQYF.